Shown below are 20 T cell receptor beta chains from a single sample sequenced in a study of cytomegalovirus exposure and HLA in healthy donors. The repertoire was sequenced with immunoSEQ multiplex PCR; TCRdb's copy has only in-frame clones and lacks some. The table records roughly 140,000 clones, just over 90% of them present only once. The sample comprised PBMCs. The receptors were gathered from a man younger than 35 in good health and CMV-seronegative.

This clone was seen more than once but under ten times. The V call is TRBV7-2, the J call TRBJ1-5, with unresolved D. V was cut by 2 bases and J by 6 bases, with 8 bases left in between. Per germline, CDR1 SGHTA and CDR2 FQGNSA. The CDR3 consists of 13 residues. The CDR3 sequence is CASSLRFTQPQHF. CDR3 nucleotide sequence: TGTGCCAGCAGCTTACGGTTTACTCAGCCCCAGCATTTT. The variable domain in full, with the rest retrieved from reference TRBV7-2 and TRBJ1-5, is GAGVSQSPSNKVTEKGKDVELRCDPISGHTALYWYRQSLGQGLEFLIYFQGNSAPDKSGLPSDRFSAERTGGSVSTLTIQRTQQEDSAVYLCASSLRFTQPQHFGDGTRLSIL.

This rearrangement joins TRBV19 to TRBJ1-6, with 8 nucleotides matching TRBD1. Looked up from germline, CDR1 is LNHDA and CDR2 is SQIVND (reference sequence). The CDR3 is 15 residues long. V shed 5 bases and J 7 bases; nucleotides not matched to a gene: 7. CDR3 DNA: TGTGCCAGTAGTCCCCGGGACAGGCAGAATTCACCCCTCCACTTT. This codes for CASSPRDRQNSPLHF.

This chain links TRBV27 with TRBJ2-1, with 11 nucleotides matching TRBD2. This CDR3 contains 14 residues. With V trimmed by 5 bases and J by 6 bases, 3 bases remained unmatched. The germline CDR1 and CDR2 sequences are MNHEY and SMNVEV (reference sequence). The DNA of the CDR3 is TGTGCCAGCAGTCCTAGCGGGAGGTCCAATGAGCAGTTCTTC. Translated, it gives CASSPSGRSNEQFF.

The V call is TRBV5-4, the J call TRBJ1-1; 8 bases align to TRBD1. The CDR3 is 14 amino acids. J gave up 3 bases and V 2 bases, and 3 bases lay outside the gene matches. Germline assignment: CDR1 SGHNT and CDR2 YYREEE (reference sequence). As DNA, the CDR3 is TGTGCCAGCAGCTTAAACAGGGGGGACACTGAAGCTTTCTTT. It specifies CASSLNRGDTEAFF.

The chain recombines TRBV4-3 with TRBJ2-1; 12 bases are a match to TRBD2. Germline V gives CDR1 LGHNA, CDR2 YSLEER. Unmatched junction bases numbered 2, after V lost 4 bases and J lost 7 bases. The CDR3 is made up of 14 amino acids. The DNA of the CDR3 is TGCGCCAGCAGCCCTGGACTAGCGGGAAATGAGCAGTTCTTC. Amino acid sequence: CASSPGLAGNEQFF.

This clone was picked up one time. This chain connects TRBV10-2 to TRBJ2-1; 8 nucleotides agree with TRBD2. This CDR3 region has 20 residues. Losses at the gene ends were 5 bases for V and 5 bases for J; bases not matched to a gene: 23. Germline loops: CDR1 WSHSY, CDR2 SAAADI. The CDR3 nucleotides are TGCGCCAGCAGTCCGAATAATCGCGGACTAGCCTCCCAGTCTGACAATGAGCAGTTCTTC. Its protein is CASSPNNRGLASQSDNEQFF.

The CDR3 region is CASNRQGSTGELFF. CDR3 nucleotide sequence: TGTGCCAGCAACCGACAGGGTAGCACCGGGGAGCTGTTTTTT. This chain links TRBV6-6 with TRBJ2-2, with TRBD1 matching over 7 bases. CDR1 is MNHNY, CDR2 SVGAGI, per germline (reference sequence). With V trimmed by 7 bases and J by 4 bases, 6 bases remained unmatched. CDR3 length: 14 residues.

This clone has only a few counts. J is TRBJ1-1 and V is TRBV30; D gene ambiguous. In germline, CDR1 is GTSNPN, CDR2 SVGIG (reference sequence). Trimming removed 4 bases at V and 0 bases at J, with 3 bases between. The CDR3 has 11 amino acids. CDR3 in DNA: TGTGCCTGGACCGTGAACACTGAAGCTTTCTTT. Its protein product is CAWTVNTEAFF.

The rearrangement joins TRBV12-5 to TRBJ2-3; tentatively, D is TRBD2 (7 bases). This CDR3 comprises 15 residues. V lost 6 bases and J 3 bases, leaving 16 bases between the germline ends. Looked up from germline, CDR1 is LGHNT and CDR2 is FRNRAP. The CDR3 bases are TGTGCTAGTGGGGAATTCGGGGGGCCGACAGATACGCAGTATTTT. Amino acids: CASGEFGGPTDTQYF.

The rearrangement uses TRBV18 and TRBJ2-5; D call uncertain. This CDR3 comprises 14 residues. V was pared by 2 bases and J by 2 bases, with 9 bases between. The germline gives CDR1 KGHSH, CDR2 LQKENI. This CDR3 is CASSPGQSQETQYF. The DNA of the CDR3 is TGTGCCAGCTCACCAGGGCAGTCGCAAGAGACCCAGTACTTC.

The V call is TRBV6-5, the J call TRBJ1-5; a weak D match, TRBD1 (5 bases). Trimming removed 5 bases at V and 6 bases at J, with 14 bases between. This CDR3 is 14 amino acids long. CDR1 is MNHEY and CDR2 is SVGAGI in the germline V gene. The CDR3 reads CASSLQGPPQPQHF. The CDR3 DNA reads TGTGCCAGCAGTCTTCAGGGCCCCCCTCAGCCCCAGCATTTT.

The chain is built from TRBV6-5 and TRBJ1-4; D is ambiguous. V was clipped by 8 bases and J by 9 bases, with 13 bases between them. Germline V gene lookup returns CDR1 MNHEY and CDR2 SVGAGI. The CDR3 is made up of 12 amino acids. The CDR3 is CASLTEWQKLFF. DNA of the CDR3: TGTGCCAGCCTAACGGAGTGGCAAAAACTGTTTTTT.

This rearrangement joins TRBV5-1 to TRBJ1-2; no firm D call. The germline gives CDR1 SGHRS, CDR2 YFSETQ. The CDR3 is 14 residues long. Trimming took off 4 bases at V and 4 bases at J, with 14 bases between the two ends. The CDR3 DNA reads TGCGCCAGCAGCGACCCCCGGGATGCCTATGGCTACACCTTC. It is translated as CASSDPRDAYGYTF. The full variable domain, rest sourced from reference TRBV5-1 and TRBJ1-2, is KAGVTQTPRYLIKTRGQQVTLSCSPISGHRSVSWYQQTPGQGLQFLFEYFSETQRNKGNFPGRFSGRQFSNSRSEMNVSTLELGDSALYLCASSDPRDAYGYTFGSGTRLTVV.

This chain connects TRBV7-9 to TRBJ2-7; TRBD1 is a possible D gene (6 bases). The CDR3 length is 13 residues. With 4 bases removed from V and 7 bases from J, the gap between germline ends came to 14 bases. The V gene's germline CDR1 is SEHNR and CDR2 FQNEAQ (reference sequence). The CDR3 region is CASSSPRGLEQYV. CDR3 bases: TGTGCCAGCAGCTCCCCCAGGGGTCTTGAGCAGTACGTC.

This chain joins TRBV11-2 and TRBJ1-2; TRBD1 matches 9 bases. V lost 5 bases and J lost 3; bases outside the gene matches: 7. The CDR3 is 15 residues long. Germline V gene data show CDR1 as SGHAT and CDR2 as FQNNGV. The DNA for the CDR3 is TGTGCCAGCAGCGCCACCGGGACAGGGTACTATGGCTACACCTTC. It is translated as CASSATGTGYYGYTF.

J is TRBJ1-5 and V is TRBV29-1, with 8 bases matching TRBD1. The CDR3 loop spans 15 amino acids. CDR1 SQVTM and CDR2 ANQGSEA come from the germline V gene. Unmatched junction bases numbered 10, after V lost 7 bases and J lost 2 bases. This CDR3 is CSAKQGVDGNQPQHF. In DNA, the CDR3 is TGCAGCGCCAAACAGGGGGTGGATGGCAATCAGCCCCAGCATTTT.

The gene calls are TRBV4-1 and TRBJ2-5; 11 positions agree with TRBD2. Per germline, CDR1 MGHRA and CDR2 YSYEKL. The CDR3 contains 18 residues. V lost 2 bases, J lost 4 bases, and 12 bases stayed unmatched. CDR3 amino acids: CASSQITSGGPRSETQYF. CDR3 DNA: TGCGCCAGCAGCCAAATTACTAGCGGGGGCCCAAGGTCAGAGACCCAGTACTTC.

This clone was seen only once. The V call is TRBV18, the J call TRBJ2-7; 10 positions match TRBD2. J lost 5 bases, V lost 2 bases, and 9 bases had no gene match. CDR1 and CDR2 from the germline V gene are KGHSH and LQKENI. CDR3 length: 16 amino acids. CDR3 residues: CASSPSLSGGAHEQYF. The CDR3 DNA is TGTGCCAGCTCACCAAGTTTGAGCGGGGGGGCTCACGAGCAGTACTTC.

V usage is TRBV7-9 and J usage is TRBJ2-3, with 11 bases lining up with TRBD2. Germline loops: CDR1 SEHNR, CDR2 FQNEAQ (reference sequence). V gave up 4 bases and J gave up 0 bases; unmatched junction bases: 9. CDR3 length: 18 amino acids. CDR3 region: CASSSKMGTSGSTDTQYF. The CDR3 bases are TGTGCCAGCAGCTCAAAAATGGGGACTAGCGGAAGCACAGATACGCAGTATTTT. Full variable domain (remainder filled in from reference TRBV7-9 and TRBJ2-3): DTGVSQNPRHKITKRGQNVTFRCDPISEHNRLYWYRQTLGQGPEFLTYFQNEAQLEKSRLLSDRFSAERPKGSFSTLEIQRTEQGDSAMYLCASSSKMGTSGSTDTQYFGPGTRLTVL.

This clone was seen just once. The V and J genes are TRBV10-1 and TRBJ2-1, with TRBD2 matching 11 bases. Germline lookup yields CDR1 WNHNN and CDR2 SYGVQD (reference sequence). The CDR3 is 14 residues long. V lost 6 bases, J lost 7 bases, and 5 bases stayed unmatched. The CDR3 reads CASSPASGGNEQFF. The CDR3 DNA reads as TGCGCCAGCAGCCCGGCTAGCGGGGGGAATGAGCAGTTCTTC.